The present T cell receptor beta chain was sequenced within a study of response to subunit inactivated influenza vaccine. The CDR3 has 16 residues. Trimming took 4 bases from V and 8 from J; bases not matched to a gene: 14. Germline V CDR1 and CDR2: SGHRS, YFSETQ. Whole-study findings and limits: It was suggested by the authors that few new T cells are recruited by each seasonal influenza vaccination.

TCRdb fed the RT-PCR reads into MiXCR, producing one record per CDR3 protein. Seen here are roughly 780,000 distinct CDR3 sequences, roughly 20% observed once, and the top ten hold about a tenth. In regard to this clonotype: Its matching antigen is unknown.

The chain carries TRBV5-1 and TRBJ1-2; the match to TRBD1 covers 10 bases. This clonotype was obtained from a man in his fifties or sixties who received an inactivated influenza vaccine. Material: PBMCs from blood, obtained roughly 5 days after vaccination. The CDR3 nucleotides are TGCGCCAGCAGCCTTAGGAGACAGGGGGCCTCCGGCGGCTACACCTTC. It codes for CASSLRRQGASGGYTF.